The sample holds many counts of the clone carrying this T cell receptor (beta chain). This sample was taken from a study of molecular identifiers for immune sequencing clone quantification. Across the whole study: Replicate RNA from 20,000 or 100,000 naive CD8 T cells formed five aliquots; four were sequenced.

Bulk TCR library preparation followed previously described methods with listed TCR primers. TCRdb reprocessed the PCR reads via MiXCR and lists one record per CDR3 protein. The sample has tens of thousands of distinct CDR3 sequences; around a fifth are singletons. A CD8+CD4-CCR7+CD45RA+ phenotype served as the sorting definition for naive CD8 T cells. The CDR3 covers 10 residues. Germline CDR1 is GTSNPN and CDR2 is SVGIG (reference sequence). Trimming removed 7 bases at V and 4 bases at J, with 8 bases between. The chain combines TRBV30 with TRBJ2-7; maybe TRBD1 (5 bases). This clonotype was sampled from a human donor in good health. Some libraries in this study had Jurkat cell RNA spiked in. Source material: naive CD8+ T cells from blood, with Jurkat cell RNA spiked in. The sample's subset: FACS-sorted CD8+CD4-CCR7+CD45RA+ naive T cells. The CDR3 reads CASSGYEQYF. The CDR3 region has the DNA TGTGCCTCATCAGGGTACGAGCAGTACTTC.